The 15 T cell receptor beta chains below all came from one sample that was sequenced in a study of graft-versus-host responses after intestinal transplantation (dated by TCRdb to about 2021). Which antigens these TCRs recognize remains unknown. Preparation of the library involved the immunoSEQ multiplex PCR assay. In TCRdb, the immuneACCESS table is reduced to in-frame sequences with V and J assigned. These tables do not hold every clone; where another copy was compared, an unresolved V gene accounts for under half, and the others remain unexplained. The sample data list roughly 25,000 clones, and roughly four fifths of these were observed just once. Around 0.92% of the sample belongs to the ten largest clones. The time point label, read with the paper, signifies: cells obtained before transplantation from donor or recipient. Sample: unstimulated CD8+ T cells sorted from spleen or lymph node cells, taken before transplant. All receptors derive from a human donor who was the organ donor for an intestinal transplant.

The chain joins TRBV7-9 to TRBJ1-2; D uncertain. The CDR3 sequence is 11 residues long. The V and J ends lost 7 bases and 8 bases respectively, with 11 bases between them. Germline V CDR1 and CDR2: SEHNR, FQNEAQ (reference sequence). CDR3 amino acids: CASTILGGYTF. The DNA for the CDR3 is TGTGCCAGCACCATTCTCGGGGGCTACACCTTC.

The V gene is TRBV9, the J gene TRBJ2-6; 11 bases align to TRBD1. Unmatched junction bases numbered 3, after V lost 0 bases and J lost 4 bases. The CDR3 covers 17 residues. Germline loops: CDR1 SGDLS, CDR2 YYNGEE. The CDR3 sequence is CASSVGTGGAGANVLTF. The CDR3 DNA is TGTGCCAGCAGCGTAGGGACAGGGGGCGCCGGGGCCAACGTCCTGACTTTC.

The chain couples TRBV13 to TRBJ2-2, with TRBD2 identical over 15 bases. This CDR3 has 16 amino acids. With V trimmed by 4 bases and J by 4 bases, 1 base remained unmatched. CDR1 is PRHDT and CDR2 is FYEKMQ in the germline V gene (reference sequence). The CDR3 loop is CASSWTSGGATGELFF. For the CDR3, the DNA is TGTGCCAGCAGCTGGACTAGCGGGGGGGCCACCGGGGAGCTGTTTTTT. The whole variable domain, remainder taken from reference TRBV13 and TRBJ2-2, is AAGVIQSPRHLIKEKRETATLKCYPIPRHDTVYWYQQGPGQDPQFLISFYEKMQSDKGSIPDRFSAQQFSDYHSELNMSSLELGDSALYFCASSWTSGGATGELFFGEGSRLTVL.

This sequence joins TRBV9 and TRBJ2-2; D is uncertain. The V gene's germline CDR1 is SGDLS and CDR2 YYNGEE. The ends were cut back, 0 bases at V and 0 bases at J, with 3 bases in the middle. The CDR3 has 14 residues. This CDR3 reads CASSVASNTGELFF. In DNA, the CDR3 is TGTGCCAGCAGCGTAGCCTCGAACACCGGGGAGCTGTTTTTT.

The DNA of the CDR3 is TGCGCCAGCAGCCAATACGTTGGCACTGAAGCTTTCTTT. The encoded protein is CASSQYVGTEAFF. This sequence joins TRBV4-1 and TRBJ1-1; no definite D call. In germline, CDR1 is MGHRA, CDR2 YSYEKL. The CDR3 is made up of 13 amino acids. V lost 2 bases to trimming and J lost 4 bases, with 8 bases between them.

The CDR3 region has the DNA TGTGCCAGCAGTTTTTCCAACTACAATGAGCAGTTCTTC. Translated: CASSFSNYNEQFF. The chain joins TRBV6-5 to TRBJ2-1; the D is unclear. CDR1 is MNHEY, CDR2 SVGAGI, per germline. The CDR3 has 13 residues. With 4 bases removed from V and 3 bases from J, the gap between germline ends came to 7 bases.

The CDR3 loop is CASSVPGQDNTIYF. DNA for the CDR3: TGTGCCAGTAGTGTCCCGGGACAGGATAACACCATATATTTT. The chain combines TRBV19 with TRBJ1-3; 8 bases map to TRBD1. The CDR3 covers 14 residues. V lost 5 bases and J lost 7; bases outside the gene matches: 7. Germline assignment: CDR1 LNHDA and CDR2 SQIVND (reference sequence).

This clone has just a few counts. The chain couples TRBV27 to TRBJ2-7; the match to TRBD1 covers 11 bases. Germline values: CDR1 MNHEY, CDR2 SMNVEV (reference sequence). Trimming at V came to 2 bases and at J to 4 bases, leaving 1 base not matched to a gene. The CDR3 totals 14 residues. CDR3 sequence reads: CASSLGQGAYEQYF. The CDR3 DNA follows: TGTGCCAGCAGTTTAGGACAGGGGGCTTACGAGCAGTACTTC.

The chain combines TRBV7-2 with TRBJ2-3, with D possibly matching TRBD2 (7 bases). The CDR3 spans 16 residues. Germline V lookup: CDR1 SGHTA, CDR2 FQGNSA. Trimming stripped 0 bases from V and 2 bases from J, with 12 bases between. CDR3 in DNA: TGTGCCAGCAGCTTAGCGCGGCGGGGGCTCACAGATACGCAGTATTTT. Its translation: CASSLARRGLTDTQYF.

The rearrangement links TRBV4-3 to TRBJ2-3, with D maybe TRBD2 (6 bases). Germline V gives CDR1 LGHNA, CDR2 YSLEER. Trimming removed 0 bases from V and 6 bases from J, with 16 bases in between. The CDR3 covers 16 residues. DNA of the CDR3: TGCGCCAGCAGCCAAGATACGGGGGTCAGCCCGGATACGCAGTATTTT. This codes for CASSQDTGVSPDTQYF.

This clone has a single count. CDR3 bases: TGTGCCAGCAGCTTACAAGCAGAGGGGAGAAACACTGAAGCTTTCTTT. Protein sequence: CASSLQAEGRNTEAFF. The chain uses TRBV11-2 and TRBJ1-1; tentative D call: TRBD1 (5 bases). Germline V gives CDR1 SGHAT, CDR2 FQNNGV. V was pared by 2 bases and J by 2 bases, with 15 bases between. The CDR3 totals 16 residues.

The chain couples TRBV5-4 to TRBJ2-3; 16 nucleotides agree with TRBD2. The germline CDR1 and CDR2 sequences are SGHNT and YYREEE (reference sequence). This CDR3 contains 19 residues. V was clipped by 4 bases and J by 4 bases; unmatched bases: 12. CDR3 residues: CASSIGPGTSGGAADTQYF. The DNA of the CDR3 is TGTGCCAGCAGCATAGGTCCCGGGACTAGCGGGGGGGCCGCAGATACGCAGTATTTT.

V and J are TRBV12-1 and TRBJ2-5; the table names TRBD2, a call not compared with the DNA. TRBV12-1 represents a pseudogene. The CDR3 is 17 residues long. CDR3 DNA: TGTGCCAGCAGCTTTGCGCGGACTAGCGGCTTCCAAGAGACCCAGTACTTC. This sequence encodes CASSFARTSGFQETQYF.

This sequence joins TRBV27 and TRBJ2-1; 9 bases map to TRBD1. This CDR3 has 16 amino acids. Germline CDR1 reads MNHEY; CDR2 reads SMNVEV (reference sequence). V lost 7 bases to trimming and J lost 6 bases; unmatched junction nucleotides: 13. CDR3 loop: CASTFAYRQGGNEQFF. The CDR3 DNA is TGTGCCAGCACTTTCGCCTACCGACAGGGGGGCAATGAGCAGTTCTTC.

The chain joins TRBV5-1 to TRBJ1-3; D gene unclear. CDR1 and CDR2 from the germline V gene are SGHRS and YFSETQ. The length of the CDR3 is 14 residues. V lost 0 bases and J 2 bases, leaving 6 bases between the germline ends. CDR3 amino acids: CASSLVGTGNTIYF. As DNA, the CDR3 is TGCGCCAGCAGCTTGGTTGGTACTGGAAACACCATATATTTT.